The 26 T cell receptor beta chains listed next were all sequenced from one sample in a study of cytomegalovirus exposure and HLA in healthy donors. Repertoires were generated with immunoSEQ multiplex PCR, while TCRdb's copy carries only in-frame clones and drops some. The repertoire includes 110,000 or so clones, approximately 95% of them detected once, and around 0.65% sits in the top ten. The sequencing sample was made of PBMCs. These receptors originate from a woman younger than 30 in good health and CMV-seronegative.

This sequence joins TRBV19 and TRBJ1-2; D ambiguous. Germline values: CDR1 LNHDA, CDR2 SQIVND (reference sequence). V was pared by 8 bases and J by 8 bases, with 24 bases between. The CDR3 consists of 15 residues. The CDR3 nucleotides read TGTGCCAGTTGGGAAGGAGGGCACGCGATTGGGGGCTACACCTTC. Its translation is CASWEGGHAIGGYTF.

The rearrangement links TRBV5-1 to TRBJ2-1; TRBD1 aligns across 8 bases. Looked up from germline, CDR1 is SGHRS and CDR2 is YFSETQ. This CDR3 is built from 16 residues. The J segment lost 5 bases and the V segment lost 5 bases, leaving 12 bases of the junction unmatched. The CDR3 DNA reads TGCGCCAGCAGGTCGCGGACAGGGAACCTCAACAATGAGCAGTTCTTC. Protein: CASRSRTGNLNNEQFF.

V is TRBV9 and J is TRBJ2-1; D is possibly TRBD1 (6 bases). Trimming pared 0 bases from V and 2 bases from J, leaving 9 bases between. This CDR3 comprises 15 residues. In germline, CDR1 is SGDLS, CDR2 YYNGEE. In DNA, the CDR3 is TGTGCCAGCAGCGTAGATACAGGGACCTACAATGAGCAGTTCTTC. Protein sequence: CASSVDTGTYNEQFF.

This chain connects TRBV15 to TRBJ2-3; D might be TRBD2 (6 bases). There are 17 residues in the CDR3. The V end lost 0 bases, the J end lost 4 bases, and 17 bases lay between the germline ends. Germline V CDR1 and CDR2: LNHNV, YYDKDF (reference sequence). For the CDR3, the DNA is TGTGCCACCAGCAGAGATGATAGCGGCGCGGGTCCAGATACGCAGTATTTT. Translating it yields CATSRDDSGAGPDTQYF.

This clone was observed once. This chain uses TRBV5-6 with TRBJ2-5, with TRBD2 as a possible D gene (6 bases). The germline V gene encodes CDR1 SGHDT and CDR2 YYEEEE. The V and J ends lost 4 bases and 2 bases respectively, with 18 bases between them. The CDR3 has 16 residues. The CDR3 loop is CASSLGGTYYQETQYF. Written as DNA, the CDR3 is TGTGCCAGCAGCCTGGGCGGGACCTATTATCAAGAGACCCAGTACTTC. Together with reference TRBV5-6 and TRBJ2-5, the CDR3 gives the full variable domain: DAGVTQSPTHLIKTRGQQVTLRCSPKSGHDTVSWYQQALGQGPQFIFQYYEEEERQRGNFPDRFSGHQFPNYSSELNVNALLLGDSALYLCASSLGGTYYQETQYFGPGTRLLVL.

CDR3 coding DNA: TGCGCCAGCAACAGACCAGGCACAGATACGCAGTATTTT. Its protein is CASNRPGTDTQYF. The rearrangement joins TRBV4-1 to TRBJ2-3; no clear D gene. Trimming cost V 7 bases and J 1 base, with 9 bases left between them. The CDR3 covers 13 residues. The germline V gene has CDR1 MGHRA and CDR2 YSYEKL.

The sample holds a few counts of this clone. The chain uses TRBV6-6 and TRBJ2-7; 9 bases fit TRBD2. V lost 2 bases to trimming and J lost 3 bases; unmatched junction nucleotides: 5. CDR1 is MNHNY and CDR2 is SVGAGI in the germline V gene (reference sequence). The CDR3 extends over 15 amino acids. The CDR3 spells CASSYPSGANYEQYF. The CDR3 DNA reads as TGTGCCAGCAGTTACCCTAGCGGGGCTAACTACGAGCAGTACTTC.

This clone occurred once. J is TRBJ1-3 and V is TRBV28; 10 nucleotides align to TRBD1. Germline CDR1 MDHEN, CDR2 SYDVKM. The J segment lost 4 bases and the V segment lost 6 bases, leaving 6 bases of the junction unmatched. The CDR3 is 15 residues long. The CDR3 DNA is TGTGCCAGCAGAAGACAGGGGGCGCTGGGAAACACCATATATTTT. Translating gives CASRRQGALGNTIYF.

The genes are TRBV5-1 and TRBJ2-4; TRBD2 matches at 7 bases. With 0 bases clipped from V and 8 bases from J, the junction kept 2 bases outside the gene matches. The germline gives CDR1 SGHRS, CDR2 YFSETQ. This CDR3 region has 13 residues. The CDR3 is CASSLGREDIQYF. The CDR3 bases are TGCGCCAGCAGCTTGGGACGGGAGGACATTCAGTACTTC.

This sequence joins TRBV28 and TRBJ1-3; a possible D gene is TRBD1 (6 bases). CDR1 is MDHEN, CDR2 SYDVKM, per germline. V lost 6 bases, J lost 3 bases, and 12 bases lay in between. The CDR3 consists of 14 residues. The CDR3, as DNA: TGTGCCAGCAGCTCAGACAGGTTTGGAAACACCATATATTTT. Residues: CASSSDRFGNTIYF.

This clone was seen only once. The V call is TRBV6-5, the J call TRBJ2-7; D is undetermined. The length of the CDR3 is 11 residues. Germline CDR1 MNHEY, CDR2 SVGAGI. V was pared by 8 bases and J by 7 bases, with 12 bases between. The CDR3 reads CASRSFDEQYF. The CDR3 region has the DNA TGTGCCAGCCGGTCCTTCGATGAGCAGTACTTC.

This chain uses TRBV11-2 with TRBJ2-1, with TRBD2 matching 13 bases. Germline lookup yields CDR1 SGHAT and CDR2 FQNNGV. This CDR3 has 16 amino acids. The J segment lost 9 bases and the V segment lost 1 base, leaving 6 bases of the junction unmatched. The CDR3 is CASSLGGGLAGFEQFF. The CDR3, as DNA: TGTGCCAGCAGCTTAGGGGGGGGACTAGCGGGGTTTGAGCAGTTCTTC.

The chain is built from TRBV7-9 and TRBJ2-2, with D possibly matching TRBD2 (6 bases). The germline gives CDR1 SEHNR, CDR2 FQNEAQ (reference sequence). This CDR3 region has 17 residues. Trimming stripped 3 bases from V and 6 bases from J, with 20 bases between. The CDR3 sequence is CASSFPILGGSPGELFF. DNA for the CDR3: TGTGCCAGCAGCTTCCCCATTTTGGGGGGTTCGCCCGGGGAGCTGTTTTTT.

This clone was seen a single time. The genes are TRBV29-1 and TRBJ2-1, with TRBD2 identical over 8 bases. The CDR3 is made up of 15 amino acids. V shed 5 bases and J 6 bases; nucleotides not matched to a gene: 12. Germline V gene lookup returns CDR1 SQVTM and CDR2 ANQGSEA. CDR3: CSVSGTGTSINEQFF. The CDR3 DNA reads TGCAGCGTTTCGGGGACCGGGACTAGTATCAATGAGCAGTTCTTC.

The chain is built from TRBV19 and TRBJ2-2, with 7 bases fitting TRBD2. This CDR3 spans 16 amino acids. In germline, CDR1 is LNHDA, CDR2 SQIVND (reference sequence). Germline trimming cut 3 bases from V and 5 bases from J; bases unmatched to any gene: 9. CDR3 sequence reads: CASSIFGLGRTGELFF. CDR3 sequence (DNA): TGTGCCAGTAGTATCTTCGGACTAGGGAGGACCGGGGAGCTGTTTTTT.

The CDR3 loop reads CASSLEGHQTGYNEQFF. In DNA form, the CDR3 reads TGTGCCAGCAGCTTAGAGGGACACCAAACAGGCTACAATGAGCAGTTCTTC. This chain links TRBV7-3 with TRBJ2-1, with D possibly being TRBD1 (6 bases). CDR1 is SGHTA, CDR2 FQGTGA, per germline. V dropped 2 bases and J dropped 3 bases, with 17 bases sitting between them. This CDR3 has 17 residues.

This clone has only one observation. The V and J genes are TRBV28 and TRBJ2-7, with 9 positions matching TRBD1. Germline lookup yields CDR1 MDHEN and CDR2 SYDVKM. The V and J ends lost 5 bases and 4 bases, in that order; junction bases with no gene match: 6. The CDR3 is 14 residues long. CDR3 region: CASSPGTGLYEQYF. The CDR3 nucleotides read TGTGCCAGCAGTCCCGGGACAGGGTTATACGAGCAGTACTTC.

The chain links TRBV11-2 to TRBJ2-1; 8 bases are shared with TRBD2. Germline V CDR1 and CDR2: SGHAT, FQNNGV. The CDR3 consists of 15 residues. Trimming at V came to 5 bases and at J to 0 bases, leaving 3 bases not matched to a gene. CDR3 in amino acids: CASSIAGSSYNEQFF. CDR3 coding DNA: TGTGCCAGCAGCATAGCGGGGAGCTCCTACAATGAGCAGTTCTTC.

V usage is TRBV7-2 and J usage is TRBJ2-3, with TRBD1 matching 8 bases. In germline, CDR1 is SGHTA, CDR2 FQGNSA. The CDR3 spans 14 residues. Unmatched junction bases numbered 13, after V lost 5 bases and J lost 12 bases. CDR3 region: CASSTRDRTGTQYF. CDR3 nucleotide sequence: TGTGCCAGCAGCACCAGGGACAGGACAGGTACCCAGTATTTT. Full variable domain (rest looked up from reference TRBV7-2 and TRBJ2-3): GAGVSQSPSNKVTEKGKDVELRCDPISGHTALYWYRQSLGQGLEFLIYFQGNSAPDKSGLPSDRFSAERTGGSVSTLTIQRTQQEDSAVYLCASSTRDRTGTQYFGPGTRLTVL.

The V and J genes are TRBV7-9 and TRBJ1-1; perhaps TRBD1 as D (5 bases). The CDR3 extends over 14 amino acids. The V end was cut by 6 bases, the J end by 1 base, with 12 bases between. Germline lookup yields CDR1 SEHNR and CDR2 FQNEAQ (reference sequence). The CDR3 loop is CASRPGGENTEAFF. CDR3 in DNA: TGTGCCAGCAGGCCGGGGGGTGAGAACACTGAAGCTTTCTTT.

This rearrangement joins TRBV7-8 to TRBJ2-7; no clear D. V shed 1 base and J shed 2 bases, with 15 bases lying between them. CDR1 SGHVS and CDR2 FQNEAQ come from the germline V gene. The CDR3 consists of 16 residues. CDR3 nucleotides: TGTGCCAGCAGCTTAGATGGTGCAGGTAGGACCTACGAGCAGTACTTC. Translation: CASSLDGAGRTYEQYF.

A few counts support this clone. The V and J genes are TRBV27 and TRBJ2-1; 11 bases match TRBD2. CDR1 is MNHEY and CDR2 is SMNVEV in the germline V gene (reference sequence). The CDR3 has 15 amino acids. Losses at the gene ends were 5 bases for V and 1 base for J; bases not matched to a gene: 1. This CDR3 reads CASSVAGGSYNEQFF. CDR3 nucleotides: TGTGCCAGCAGTGTAGCGGGGGGGTCCTACAATGAGCAGTTCTTC.

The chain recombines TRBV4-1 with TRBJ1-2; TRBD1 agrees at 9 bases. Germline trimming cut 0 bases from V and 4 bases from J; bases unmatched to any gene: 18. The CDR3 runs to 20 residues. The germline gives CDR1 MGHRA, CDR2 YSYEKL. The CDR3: CASSQEGLGGTGLLGYGYTF. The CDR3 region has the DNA TGCGCCAGCAGCCAAGAAGGGTTGGGCGGGACAGGGCTGCTAGGCTATGGCTACACCTTC.

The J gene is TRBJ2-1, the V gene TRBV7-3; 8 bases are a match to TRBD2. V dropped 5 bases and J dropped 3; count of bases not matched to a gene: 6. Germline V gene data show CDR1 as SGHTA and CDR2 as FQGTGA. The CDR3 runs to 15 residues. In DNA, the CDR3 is TGTGCCAGCAGCGATGCCGGGACTAGCTACAATGAGCAGTTCTTC. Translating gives CASSDAGTSYNEQFF.

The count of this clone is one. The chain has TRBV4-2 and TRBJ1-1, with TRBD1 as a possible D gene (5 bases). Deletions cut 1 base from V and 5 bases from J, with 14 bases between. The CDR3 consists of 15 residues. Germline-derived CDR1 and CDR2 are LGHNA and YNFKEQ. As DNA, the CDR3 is TGTGCCAGCAGCCAAGCCCAGGGCAGCTTTACTGAAGCTTTCTTT. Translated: CASSQAQGSFTEAFF.

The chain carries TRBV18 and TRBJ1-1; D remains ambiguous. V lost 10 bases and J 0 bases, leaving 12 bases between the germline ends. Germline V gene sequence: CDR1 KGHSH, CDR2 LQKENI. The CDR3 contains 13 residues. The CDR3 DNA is TGTGCCACCCGTAATCGGGTGAACACTGAAGCTTTCTTT. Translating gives CATRNRVNTEAFF.